The TCR beta chain under discussion was sequenced for a study of control samples from healthy donors and cancer patients. CDR3 length: 14 amino acids. Between the trimmed V and J ends, which lost 5 bases and 8 bases, there was a span of 16 bases. The germline CDR1 and CDR2 sequences are LNHDA and SQIVND (reference sequence). Clones were read by immunoSEQ multiplex PCR, and TCRdb kept only the in-frame ones, dropping some. The repertoire holds about 160,000 clones, with roughly 90% as singletons. The clonotype was recovered from a man in his thirties or forties in good health. The sequencing sample was made of blood. This sequence joins TRBV19 and TRBJ2-4; D may match TRBD1 or TRBD2 (5 bases each). CDR3 sequence (DNA): TGTGCCAGTAGTTTCGGGGCCAGCCAGGACATTCAGTACTTC. This encodes CASSFGASQDIQYF.